The 32 T cell receptor beta chains in this list originate from one sample, sequenced in a study of early T cells in non-severe SARS-CoV-2 infection. TCRdb reprocessed the 5' RACE reads with MiXCR, giving one entry per CDR3 protein. The sample includes tens of thousands of distinct CDR3 sequences, less than 15% of them seen just once. The sample in question was whole blood, obtained at baseline. The receptor source for this set is an adult who was a healthcare worker with PCR-confirmed SARS-CoV-2 infection or an uninfected control (not recorded which).

The chain combines TRBV3-1 with TRBJ2-2; tentatively, D is TRBD2 (5 bases). Trimming shortened V by 1 base and J by 2 bases, and 11 bases separated the two germline ends. The CDR3 has 16 residues. Germline CDR1 and CDR2: LGHDT and YNNKEL (reference sequence). CDR3 residues: CASSQVPGLNTGELFF. The CDR3 DNA sequence: TGTGCCAGCAGCCAAGTACCGGGATTAAACACCGGGGAGCTGTTTTTT.

This clonotype was counted a few times. The chain joins TRBV24-1 to TRBJ2-3; perhaps TRBD1 as D (6 bases). This CDR3 contains 15 residues. CDR1 and CDR2 (germline): KGHDR, SFDVKD. The V gene lost 5 bases and the J gene lost 1 base, with 12 bases spanning the gap. CDR3 region: CATSVSGVRTDTQYF. Written as DNA, the CDR3 is TGTGCCACCAGTGTGTCAGGGGTCCGCACAGATACGCAGTATTTT.

This clonotype was seen many times. The chain recombines TRBV27 with TRBJ2-7; the D is unclear. In germline, CDR1 is MNHEY, CDR2 SMNVEV (reference sequence). This CDR3 region has 12 residues. With 4 bases removed from V and 0 bases from J, the gap between germline ends came to 4 bases. Written as DNA, the CDR3 is TGTGCCAGCAGTTCCCCCTCCTACGAGCAGTACTTC. This translates into CASSSPSYEQYF.

This clonotype was recorded at least ten times. The V call is TRBV20-1, the J call TRBJ2-1; D unclear. In germline, CDR1 is DFQATT, CDR2 SNEGSKA (reference sequence). This CDR3 contains 11 residues. V was clipped by 2 bases and J by 8 bases, with 7 bases between them. CDR3 sequence reads: CSARSFYEQFF. Written as DNA, the CDR3 is TGCAGTGCTAGATCCTTCTATGAGCAGTTCTTC.

In this sample, this clonotype turned up a few times. The chain couples TRBV20-1 to TRBJ2-1; 8 positions agree with TRBD2. This CDR3 has 14 amino acids. With V trimmed by 6 bases and J by 0 bases, 4 bases remained unmatched. The germline V gene has CDR1 DFQATT and CDR2 SNEGSKA (reference sequence). This chain's CDR3 is CSATSGSSYNEQFF. Here the CDR3 DNA reads TGCAGTGCCACTAGCGGAAGCTCCTACAATGAGCAGTTCTTC.

The chain uses TRBV5-5 and TRBJ1-1; tentatively, D is TRBD1 (6 bases). The CDR3 is 15 residues long. Trimming removed 7 bases from V and 0 bases from J, with 16 bases in between. CDR1 SGHKS and CDR2 YYEKEE come from the germline V gene (reference sequence). The CDR3 is CASQYLGGLNTEAFF. CDR3 coding DNA: TGTGCCAGCCAATATTTAGGGGGTTTGAACACTGAAGCTTTCTTT.

The chain joins TRBV15 to TRBJ2-3, with 10 bases lining up with TRBD2. Per germline, CDR1 LNHNV and CDR2 YYDKDF (reference sequence). V was pared by 0 bases and J by 4 bases, with 10 bases of the junction left unmatched. CDR3 length: 18 residues. This CDR3 reads CATSRELLAGDLSDTQYF. DNA for the CDR3: TGTGCCACCAGCAGAGAACTCCTAGCGGGAGATTTATCAGATACGCAGTATTTT.

This clonotype occurred many times. The rearrangement links TRBV7-3 to TRBJ2-3; D might be TRBD2 (6 bases). The CDR3 is 13 residues long. Germline V gene lookup returns CDR1 SGHTA and CDR2 FQGTGA. V dropped 2 bases and J dropped 4 bases, with 7 bases sitting between them. The CDR3: CASSLVAADTQYF. The DNA for the CDR3 is TGTGCCAGCAGCTTAGTAGCGGCAGATACGCAGTATTTT.

This clonotype was detected a few times. The chain is built from TRBV2 and TRBJ2-7, with 8 bases fitting TRBD1. Per germline, CDR1 SNHLY and CDR2 FYNNEI. CDR3 length equals 13 residues. Trimming at V came to 8 bases and at J to 6 bases, leaving 9 bases not matched to a gene. CDR3 in amino acids: CASQGQEGGEQYF. In DNA, the CDR3 is TGTGCCAGCCAGGGACAGGAGGGGGGCGAGCAGTACTTC.

At least ten counts were recorded for this clonotype. The rearrangement joins TRBV20-1 to TRBJ2-7, with TRBD2 matching over 10 bases. CDR1 is DFQATT and CDR2 is SNEGSKA in the germline V gene (reference sequence). The CDR3 runs to 15 residues. J was trimmed by 3 bases and V by 0 bases; bases with no gene match: 5. The CDR3 region has the DNA TGCAGTGCTAGAGATCTGGTAGCGGGAGGCTACGAGCAGTACTTC. It encodes CSARDLVAGGYEQYF.

This clonotype was detected a few times. The chain uses TRBV30 and TRBJ1-1; no reliable D call. The V end lost 0 bases, the J end lost 5 bases, and 25 bases lay between the germline ends. Per germline, CDR1 GTSNPN and CDR2 SVGIG (reference sequence). This CDR3 spans 18 amino acids. The CDR3 here is CAWSVLGLSPRIWTEAFF. CDR3 bases: TGTGCCTGGAGTGTACTAGGTCTTTCTCCCCGGATCTGGACTGAAGCTTTCTTT.

This clonotype was seen a handful of times. The chain uses TRBV28 and TRBJ2-5, with D possibly being TRBD1 (6 bases). CDR1 is MDHEN, CDR2 SYDVKM, per germline. V was trimmed by 7 bases and J by 1 base, leaving 16 bases between them. The CDR3 has 15 amino acids. The CDR3 loop is CASTRDTTTQETQYF. CDR3 coding DNA: TGTGCCAGCACCCGGGACACGACTACCCAAGAGACCCAGTACTTC.

Many counts were recorded for this clonotype. This rearrangement joins TRBV20-1 to TRBJ2-3; TRBD2 matches at 10 bases. The CDR3 runs 12 residues. Germline assignment: CDR1 DFQATT and CDR2 SNEGSKA (reference sequence). V trimming: 6 bases; J trimming: 6 bases; junction bases outside the gene matches: 3. Here the CDR3 reads CSALAGFDTQYF. The CDR3 bases are TGCAGTGCACTAGCGGGATTTGATACGCAGTATTTT.

This clonotype occurred a few times. The chain carries TRBV12-3 or TRBV12-4 and TRBJ2-4, with no clear D. The CDR3 consists of 13 residues. The V and J ends lost 5 bases and 6 bases respectively, with 11 bases between them. The CDR3 loop reads CASSPPVANIQYF. The CDR3 nucleotides are TGTGCCAGCAGTCCACCCGTAGCAAACATTCAGTACTTC.

This clonotype was found a few times. The V and J genes are TRBV6-5 and TRBJ2-5; D is unresolved. The length of the CDR3 is 13 residues. V dropped 6 bases and J dropped 4 bases, with 12 bases sitting between them. Per the germline V gene, CDR1 is MNHEY and CDR2 is SVGAGI. CDR3 region: CASRRGARETQYF. CDR3 nucleotide sequence: TGTGCCAGCAGGAGAGGAGCTCGAGAGACCCAGTACTTC.

The CDR3 region is CASSQDPQGYTEAFF. In DNA, the CDR3 is TGCGCCAGCAGCCAAGACCCACAGGGCTACACTGAAGCTTTCTTT. This chain connects TRBV4-1 to TRBJ1-1; possibly TRBD1 for D (6 bases). From germline, CDR1 is MGHRA and CDR2 YSYEKL. With 0 bases removed from V and 3 bases from J, the gap between germline ends came to 11 bases. There are 15 residues in the CDR3.

This clonotype was recorded a few times. The chain is built from TRBV4-3 and TRBJ2-3, with 9 nucleotides matching TRBD2. J was trimmed by 5 bases and V by 0 bases; bases with no gene match: 9. CDR1 is LGHNA and CDR2 is YSLEER in the germline V gene. The CDR3 extends over 17 amino acids. The CDR3 region has the DNA TGCGCCAGCAGCCAAGACAGGCTAGCGGGGTGGGGAGATACGCAGTATTTT. Protein: CASSQDRLAGWGDTQYF.

CDR3 bases: TGTGCCAGCAGTTTGGGCGCGGGCATGGGCCAGCCCCAGCATTTT. This translates into CASSLGAGMGQPQHF. The gene calls are TRBV27 and TRBJ1-5; D remains ambiguous. The germline V and J ends were trimmed by 3 bases and 7 bases, with 16 bases remaining between them. Germline CDR1 is MNHEY and CDR2 is SMNVEV (reference sequence). The CDR3 length is 15 residues.

This clonotype was detected a few times. This chain joins TRBV7-9 and TRBJ1-5; 8 bases line up with TRBD1. Germline CDR1 SEHNR, CDR2 FQNEAQ (reference sequence). Trimming cost V 2 bases and J 3 bases; bases outside gene matches: 9. The CDR3 has 17 residues. The CDR3 DNA is TGTGCCAGCAGCTTAAGCGGGACAGGAGGGCCCAATCAGCCCCAGCATTTT. Its translation is CASSLSGTGGPNQPQHF.

Many counts were recorded for this clonotype. CDR3 region: CASSLDRGNSPLHF. DNA of the CDR3: TGTGCCAGCAGCTTAGATAGGGGTAATTCACCCCTCCACTTT. V and J are TRBV13 and TRBJ1-6; TRBD1 is a possible D gene (5 bases). Trimming left V 1 base short and J 6 bases short, with 7 bases between. Per germline, CDR1 PRHDT and CDR2 FYEKMQ (reference sequence). The CDR3 runs 14 residues.

This clonotype was observed many times. The chain couples TRBV7-2 to TRBJ2-7; tentative D call: TRBD2 (6 bases). Per germline, CDR1 SGHTA and CDR2 FQGNSA. The CDR3 consists of 14 residues. V lost 2 bases and J lost 3, with 11 bases in between. The chain's CDR3 is CASSLLAVNYEQYF. The CDR3, as DNA: TGTGCCAGCAGCTTATTAGCGGTAAACTACGAGCAGTACTTC.

This clonotype occurred many times. The V call is TRBV7-8, the J call TRBJ1-1; a possible D gene is TRBD1 (5 bases). Germline V lookup: CDR1 SGHVS, CDR2 FQNEAQ. V gave up 5 bases and J gave up 4 bases, with 17 bases separating them. CDR3 size: 15 residues. CDR3 amino acids: CASSPSFGTGTEAFF. CDR3 DNA sequence: TGTGCCAGCAGCCCTAGTTTTGGGACGGGCACTGAAGCTTTCTTT.

Ten or more counts support this clonotype. The V and J genes are TRBV11-3 and TRBJ2-1, with TRBD1 matching 7 bases. Trimming cost V 1 base and J 3 bases; bases outside gene matches: 0. The germline V gene has CDR1 SGHNT and CDR2 YENEEA. This CDR3 has 14 amino acids. This CDR3 is CASSLGTGYNEQFF. The DNA of the CDR3 is TGTGCCAGCAGCTTAGGGACAGGCTACAATGAGCAGTTCTTC.

This clonotype was counted only a few times. The rearrangement links TRBV6-1 to TRBJ2-1; 12 bases map to TRBD2. The germline CDR1 and CDR2 sequences are MNHNS and SASEGT. The CDR3 sequence is 14 residues long. Trimming removed 7 bases from V and 4 bases from J; junction bases left unmatched: 2. CDR3 sequence (DNA): TGTGCCAGCAAGACTAGCGGGGGATACAATGAGCAGTTCTTC. It translates to CASKTSGGYNEQFF.

This chain uses TRBV28 with TRBJ2-2, with 10 positions matching TRBD2. Germline assignment: CDR1 MDHEN and CDR2 SYDVKM. With 7 bases clipped from V and 2 bases from J, the junction kept 4 bases outside the gene matches. The CDR3 runs to 15 residues. DNA of the CDR3: TGTGCCAGCAAAACTAGCGGGACCAACACCGGGGAGCTGTTTTTT. It translates to CASKTSGTNTGELFF.

This chain joins TRBV4-3 and TRBJ1-3; D gene ambiguous. Germline CDR1 is LGHNA and CDR2 is YSLEER. This CDR3 region has 16 residues. V lost 0 bases to trimming and J lost 0 bases, with 9 bases between them. Here the CDR3 reads CASSQDWTSSGNTIYF. The CDR3 DNA sequence: TGCGCCAGCAGCCAAGATTGGACGAGCTCTGGAAACACCATATATTTT.

This clonotype turned up a few times. The CDR3 region has the DNA TGTGCCAGCTCACCAGGGGAGGAGACCCAGTACTTC. Translation: CASSPGEETQYF. This chain links TRBV18 with TRBJ2-5, with a tentative D call TRBD2 (5 bases). The germline CDR1 and CDR2 sequences are KGHSH and LQKENI. The length of the CDR3 is 12 residues. The V end lost 2 bases, the J end lost 5 bases, and 6 bases lay between the germline ends.

The V and J genes are TRBV29-1 and TRBJ2-3; TRBD2 matches at 8 bases. In germline, CDR1 is SQVTM, CDR2 ANQGSEA. CDR3 length: 14 amino acids. With 3 bases clipped from V and 2 bases from J, the junction kept 4 bases outside the gene matches. The CDR3 sequence: CSVEGSGTTDTQYF. In nucleotides, the CDR3 is TGCAGCGTTGAGGGTAGCGGGACCACAGATACGCAGTATTTT.

The rearrangement joins TRBV7-3 to TRBJ1-1; possibly TRBD1 for D (5 bases). V lost 7 bases to trimming and J lost 4 bases, with 13 bases between them. CDR1 SGHTA and CDR2 FQGTGA come from the germline V gene. The CDR3 covers 13 residues. The CDR3 loop reads CASKQQEGTEAFF. The CDR3 DNA follows: TGTGCCAGCAAGCAACAGGAGGGCACTGAAGCTTTCTTT.

This clonotype appeared many times. The chain carries TRBV29-1 and TRBJ2-5; D is perhaps TRBD2 (5 bases). The CDR3 is 12 residues long. Trimming removed 7 bases from V and 5 bases from J, with 14 bases in between. Germline V gives CDR1 SQVTM, CDR2 ANQGSEA. This CDR3 is CSAARGMETQYF. CDR3 coding DNA: TGCAGCGCTGCACGGGGTATGGAGACCCAGTACTTC.

The sample holds a few counts of this clonotype. The chain recombines TRBV7-2 with TRBJ2-7; 8 bases align to TRBD1. With 4 bases clipped from V and 2 bases from J, the junction kept 7 bases outside the gene matches. This CDR3 contains 15 residues. The germline CDR1 and CDR2 sequences are SGHTA and FQGNSA. CDR3 amino acids: CASSSPWTGPYEQYF. The CDR3 DNA reads TGTGCCAGCAGCTCCCCTTGGACAGGGCCCTACGAGCAGTACTTC.

This clonotype was observed a few times. The chain is built from TRBV20-1 and TRBJ2-3; D is unresolved. Germline CDR1 is DFQATT and CDR2 is SNEGSKA (reference sequence). The CDR3 sequence is 14 residues long. V shed 4 bases and J shed 2 bases, with 13 bases lying between them. In DNA, the CDR3 is TGCAGTGCTAAATCCACCTTTACCACAGATACGCAGTATTTT. Protein: CSAKSTFTTDTQYF.